The 27 T cell receptor beta chains below all came from one sample that was sequenced in a study of identical twins. TCRdb called the 5' RACE reads again in MiXCR, with one record for every CDR3 protein. Of hundreds of thousands of distinct CDR3 sequences listed, approximately 13% are singletons. The data also belong to a second study, concerning yellow fever vaccine responses in identical twins.

The sequenced material came from CD8+ T cells sorted from blood. The receptors were sampled from a woman under 30 in good health.

This clonotype was seen at least ten times. This rearrangement joins TRBV10-2 to TRBJ2-2; D not resolved. This CDR3 is built from 13 residues. Germline V gene lookup returns CDR1 WSHSY and CDR2 SAAADI. V shed 0 bases and J shed 5 bases, with 4 bases lying between them. In DNA form, the CDR3 reads TGCGCCAGCAGTGAGTCCCTAACCGGGGAGCTGTTTTTT. Amino acid sequence: CASSESLTGELFF.

There are many counts of this clonotype. The chain employs TRBV12-3 or TRBV12-4 and TRBJ1-2, with D tentatively TRBD1 (5 bases). The CDR3 is 14 amino acids. V lost 6 bases, J lost 7 bases, and 18 bases lay in between. CDR3: CASRAVGGALGYTF. DNA of the CDR3: TGTGCCAGCAGGGCTGTCGGAGGGGCCCTTGGCTACACCTTC.

This clonotype was seen a few times. The rearrangement joins TRBV7-9 to TRBJ2-4; maybe TRBD1 (6 bases). Trimming left V 4 bases short and J 7 bases short, with 20 bases between. The CDR3 has 16 residues. The germline CDR1 and CDR2 sequences are SEHNR and FQNEAQ (reference sequence). This CDR3 reads CASSSTSGTKGNIQYF. For the CDR3, the DNA is TGTGCCAGCAGCTCAACATCCGGGACAAAAGGGAACATTCAGTACTTC.

J is TRBJ2-1 and V is TRBV29-1, with D perhaps matching TRBD2 (5 bases). The CDR3 consists of 13 residues. V dropped 0 bases and J dropped 7 bases, with 10 bases sitting between them. Germline V gene data show CDR1 as SQVTM and CDR2 as ANQGSEA. CDR3 nucleotides: TGCAGCGTTGAAGAGGCGGGTTGGAATGAGCAGTTCTTC. Residues: CSVEEAGWNEQFF.

V gene TRBV25-1 combines with J gene TRBJ2-3; the match to TRBD2 covers 7 bases. This CDR3 spans 15 amino acids. Germline V gives CDR1 MGHDK, CDR2 SYGVNS. V dropped 1 base and J dropped 1; count of bases not matched to a gene: 2. The CDR3 is CASSELTSGTDTQYF. CDR3 bases: TGTGCCAGCAGTGAATTAACTAGCGGCACAGATACGCAGTATTTT.

This clonotype has ten or more counts. V is TRBV4-2 and J is TRBJ1-6; D gene unclear. Trimming took 0 bases from V and 7 from J, leaving 7 bases between them. Germline V lookup: CDR1 LGHNA, CDR2 YNFKEQ. The CDR3 covers 14 residues. The CDR3 region is CASSQDVENSPLHF. For the CDR3, the DNA is TGTGCCAGCAGCCAAGATGTCGAGAATTCACCCCTCCACTTT.

This clonotype turned up a few times. This chain uses TRBV15 with TRBJ2-3; 11 bases are a match to TRBD2. J was trimmed by 5 bases and V by 4 bases; bases with no gene match: 2. The CDR3 consists of 14 residues. Germline CDR1 reads LNHNV; CDR2 reads YYDKDF (reference sequence). CDR3 bases: TGTGCCACCAGCATTAGCGGGGGGGGAGATACGCAGTATTTT. Its protein is CATSISGGGDTQYF.

The chain employs TRBV15 and TRBJ2-1; D remains ambiguous. Germline CDR1 is LNHNV and CDR2 is YYDKDF (reference sequence). The CDR3 extends over 16 amino acids. Deletions cut 0 bases from V and 3 bases from J, with 12 bases between. This CDR3 reads CATSRDFTGSYNEQFF. CDR3 coding DNA: TGTGCCACCAGCAGAGATTTCACCGGAAGCTACAATGAGCAGTTCTTC. The full variable domain, with the rest looked up from reference TRBV15 and TRBJ2-1, is DAMVIQNPRYQVTQFGKPVTLSCSQTLNHNVMYWYQQKSSQAPKLLFHYYDKDFNNEADTPDNFQSRRPNTSFCFLDIRSPGLGDTAMYLCATSRDFTGSYNEQFFGPGTRLTVL.

This clonotype was recorded a few times. The chain joins TRBV7-6 to TRBJ2-1; possible D gene TRBD2, 6 bases. The CDR3 runs to 15 residues. V shed 1 base and J shed 2 bases, with 9 bases lying between them. Germline CDR1 reads SGHVS; CDR2 reads FNYEAQ. In DNA form, the CDR3 reads TGTGCCAGCAGCTTAGGACGGGAGCCCTACAATGAGCAGTTCTTC. It encodes CASSLGREPYNEQFF.

CDR3 DNA sequence: TGTGCCAGCAGTTTTACTCCCCGGCCGCAGTTCTTC. This sequence encodes CASSFTPRPQFF. The J gene is TRBJ2-1, the V gene TRBV27; D not resolved. The CDR3 spans 12 residues. CDR1 and CDR2 (germline): MNHEY, SMNVEV (reference sequence). Trimming removed 3 bases at V and 12 bases at J, with 12 bases between.

This clonotype was seen more than once but under ten times. This sequence joins TRBV12-3 or TRBV12-4 and TRBJ2-5; 12 bases match TRBD2. This CDR3 contains 14 residues. Unmatched junction bases numbered 4, after V lost 6 bases and J lost 5 bases. CDR3: CASRLAGGLETQYF. CDR3 nucleotides: TGTGCCAGCAGGCTAGCGGGGGGGTTGGAGACCCAGTACTTC.

This clonotype was detected a few times. The chain combines TRBV11-2 with TRBJ1-1; a possible D gene is TRBD1 (5 bases). Trimming shortened V by 2 bases and J by 1 base, and 11 bases separated the two germline ends. Germline CDR1 is SGHAT and CDR2 is FQNNGV. This CDR3 contains 15 residues. In nucleotides, the CDR3 is TGTGCCAGCAGCTTATACGCCCAGGGGAACACTGAAGCTTTCTTT. This sequence encodes CASSLYAQGNTEAFF.

This clonotype was seen a handful of times. V usage is TRBV19 and J usage is TRBJ2-1; 10 positions match TRBD2. Germline V CDR1 and CDR2: LNHDA, SQIVND (reference sequence). With V trimmed by 6 bases and J by 0 bases, 17 bases remained unmatched. CDR3 size: 20 residues. CDR3 nucleotides: TGTGCCAGTAGCCCATCTCGGGGACTAGCGCCTCCCAGCTCCTACAATGAGCAGTTCTTC. This translates into CASSPSRGLAPPSSYNEQFF.

This clonotype turned up a few times. The V gene is TRBV12-5, the J gene TRBJ2-1, with 9 nucleotides matching TRBD2. Trimming removed 4 bases from V and 8 bases from J; junction bases left unmatched: 15. The CDR3 extends over 17 amino acids. Germline V gene sequence: CDR1 LGHNT, CDR2 FRNRAP. The CDR3 sequence is CASGYILRGRAKDEQFF. The CDR3 bases are TGTGCTAGTGGTTATATCCTGCGCGGGAGGGCTAAAGATGAGCAGTTCTTC.

This clonotype was detected a few times. The chain links TRBV6-1 to TRBJ2-1; TRBD2 aligns across 11 bases. J lost 7 bases, V lost 8 bases, and 10 bases had no gene match. The length of the CDR3 is 15 residues. Germline lookup yields CDR1 MNHNS and CDR2 SASEGT. The CDR3 DNA reads TGTGCCAGCGGACCACTAGCGGGAGAACGGAATGAGCAGTTCTTC. Translation gives CASGPLAGERNEQFF.

A note on this clonotype: At one boundary the junction diverges from the germline segment, which might be a read error. The J gene is TRBJ2-1, the V gene TRBV12-3 or TRBV12-4; TRBD2 aligns across 10 bases. This CDR3 has 18 amino acids. The CDR3 nucleotides are TGTGCCCGCAGTTTGAGTACCACTAGCGGGGTTGTCTACAATGAGCAGTTCTTC. It specifies CARSLSTTSGVVYNEQFF.

This chain uses TRBV2 with TRBJ1-1, with D hard to call. CDR1 SNHLY and CDR2 FYNNEI come from the germline V gene. The length of the CDR3 is 14 residues. V was pared by 11 bases and J by 5 bases, with 21 bases between. CDR3 sequence: CAARAGSGETEAFF. The CDR3, as DNA: TGTGCCGCCCGCGCCGGGAGTGGGGAAACTGAAGCTTTCTTT.

This clonotype has more than one count but fewer than ten. This chain connects TRBV9 to TRBJ2-1, with 7 bases identical to TRBD2. Trimming at V came to 0 bases and at J to 7 bases, leaving 7 bases not matched to a gene. Germline loops: CDR1 SGDLS, CDR2 YYNGEE. The CDR3 is 15 residues long. DNA of the CDR3: TGTGCCAGCAGCGTAGGTGGGGGGGAGGGGAATGAGCAGTTCTTC. This sequence encodes CASSVGGGEGNEQFF.

In DNA form, the CDR3 reads TGTGCCATCAGTGAGGGGGTCGACAATGAGCAGTTCTTC. This encodes CAISEGVDNEQFF. The J gene is TRBJ2-1, the V gene TRBV10-3; D not certain. The CDR3 runs to 13 residues. Trimming took 2 bases from V and 5 from J, leaving 7 bases between them. Germline lookup yields CDR1 ENHRY and CDR2 SYGVKD.

The chain is built from TRBV29-1 and TRBJ2-1; perhaps TRBD1 as D (7 bases). CDR3 length: 16 amino acids. Germline V gene sequence: CDR1 SQVTM, CDR2 ANQGSEA. V was shortened by 3 bases and J by 4 bases, with 19 bases between the two germline ends. CDR3 in amino acids: CSVDILGGGLYNEQFF. The CDR3 DNA sequence: TGCAGCGTTGACATACTAGGAGGGGGCTTGTACAATGAGCAGTTCTTC.

This clonotype was counted at least ten times. CDR3 loop: CSVEGGSTNEQFF. The CDR3 DNA sequence: TGCAGCGTTGAAGGGGGCAGTACCAATGAGCAGTTCTTC. V and J are TRBV29-1 and TRBJ2-1; the D gene is possibly TRBD1 (5 bases). The CDR3 has 13 residues. Germline CDR1 and CDR2: SQVTM and ANQGSEA. Trimming stripped 1 base from V and 6 bases from J, with 10 bases between.

The rearrangement links TRBV6-1 to TRBJ2-2; 7 positions match TRBD1. Trimming at V came to 6 bases and at J to 4 bases, leaving 5 bases not matched to a gene. The CDR3 sequence is 14 residues long. In germline, CDR1 is MNHNS, CDR2 SASEGT. CDR3 in amino acids: CASSLDRATGELFF. CDR3 coding DNA: TGTGCCAGCAGCCTCGACAGGGCCACCGGGGAGCTGTTTTTT.

The genes are TRBV4-2 and TRBJ2-2, with no clear D. The CDR3 length is 16 residues. V lost 1 base to trimming and J lost 2 bases, with 11 bases between them. CDR1 is LGHNA and CDR2 is YNFKEQ in the germline V gene. The DNA for the CDR3 is TGTGCCAGCAGCCAAGCCCGGGCTTCTAACACCGGGGAGCTGTTTTTT. It is translated as CASSQARASNTGELFF.

This clonotype occurred once. This sequence joins TRBV24-1 and TRBJ2-1; D is undetermined. Trimming shortened V by 7 bases and J by 4 bases, and 16 bases separated the two germline ends. The CDR3 loop spans 15 amino acids. Germline V gene sequence: CDR1 KGHDR, CDR2 SFDVKD. CDR3 protein: CATSQRSVRYNEQFF. In DNA form, the CDR3 reads TGTGCCACCAGCCAAAGATCCGTCCGATACAATGAGCAGTTCTTC.

This clonotype was recorded a few times. This sequence joins TRBV3-1 and TRBJ2-1, with D maybe TRBD2 (6 bases). The CDR3 length is 14 residues. V lost 2 bases, J lost 3 bases, and 8 bases lay in between. Germline CDR1 reads LGHDT; CDR2 reads YNNKEL (reference sequence). The CDR3, as DNA: TGTGCCAGCAGCCAACCTAGCGTCTACAATGAGCAGTTCTTC. It translates to CASSQPSVYNEQFF.

This clonotype was picked up a small number of times. This chain links TRBV25-1 with TRBJ1-6; D is uncertain. From germline, CDR1 is MGHDK and CDR2 SYGVNS. V was pared by 5 bases and J by 10 bases, with 9 bases between. The CDR3 totals 12 residues. In nucleotides, the CDR3 is TGTGCCAGCAGTCCACCCGGGTCACCCCTCCACTTT. Translated: CASSPPGSPLHF.

This clonotype was counted between two and nine times. This chain's CDR3 is CSAYGQVSNTEAFF. DNA for the CDR3: TGCAGTGCGTATGGGCAGGTCTCTAACACTGAAGCTTTCTTT. The chain carries TRBV20-1 and TRBJ1-1; D unclear. The V and J ends lost 6 bases and 2 bases respectively, with 16 bases between them. The CDR3 loop spans 14 amino acids. Germline V lookup: CDR1 DFQATT, CDR2 SNEGSKA (reference sequence).